This T cell receptor beta chain emerged from a study of lymphopenia after photon versus proton radiotherapy. Regarding the study as a whole: Post-nadir TCR diversity decline inversely tracked overall survival among those who died. Under photons, naive T cells and diversity fell while effector/memory populations rose. Oligoclonal CD8+ Temra expansion after nadir drove photon patients' diversity drop. Survival link was tested only in deceased patients; proton benefit remains a possibility.

As for this clone: Antigen: not known.

V shed 2 bases, J shed 8 bases, and the junction held 12 bases outside the gene matches. There are 17 residues in the CDR3. Germline values: CDR1 LGHNA, CDR2 YSLEER. Profiling relied on immunoSEQ multiplex PCR, and the TCRdb table lists in-frame clones only, not all of them. The sample consists of about 35,000 clones, 92% of them appearing once. The rearrangement links TRBV4-3 to TRBJ1-4; 9 nucleotides line up with TRBD1. The specimen was peripheral blood, collected from a patient treated with photon-based radiotherapy. The source of this sequence is a man in his sixties with cholangiocarcinoma. The CDR3 DNA follows: TGCGCCAGCAGCCAAAACACCGGGACAGGGATCGGAGAAAAACTGTTTTTT. This translates into CASSQNTGTGIGEKLFF.